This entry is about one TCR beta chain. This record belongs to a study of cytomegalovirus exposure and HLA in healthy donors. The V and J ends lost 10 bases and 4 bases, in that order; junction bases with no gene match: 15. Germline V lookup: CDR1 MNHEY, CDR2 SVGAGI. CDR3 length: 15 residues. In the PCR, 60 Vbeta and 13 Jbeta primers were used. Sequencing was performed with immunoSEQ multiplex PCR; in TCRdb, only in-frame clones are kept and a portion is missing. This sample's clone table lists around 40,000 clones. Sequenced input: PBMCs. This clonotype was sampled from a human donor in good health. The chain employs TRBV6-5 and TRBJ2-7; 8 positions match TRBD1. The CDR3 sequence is CATSLGAGGYYEQYF. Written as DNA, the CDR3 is TGTGCCACCTCTCTCGGAGCAGGGGGCTATTACGAGCAGTACTTC.